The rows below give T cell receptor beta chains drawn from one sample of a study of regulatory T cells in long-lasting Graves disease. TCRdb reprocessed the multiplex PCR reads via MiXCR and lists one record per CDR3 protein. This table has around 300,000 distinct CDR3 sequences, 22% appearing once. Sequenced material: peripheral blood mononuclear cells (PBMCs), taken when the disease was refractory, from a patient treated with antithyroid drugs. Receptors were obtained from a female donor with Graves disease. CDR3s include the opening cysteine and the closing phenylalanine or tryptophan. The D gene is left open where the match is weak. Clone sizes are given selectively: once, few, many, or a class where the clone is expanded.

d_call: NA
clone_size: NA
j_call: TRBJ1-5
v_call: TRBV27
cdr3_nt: TGTGCCAGCAGGTTTGTAGGGGCCGATCAGCCCCAGCATTTT
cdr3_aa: CASRFVGADQPQHF

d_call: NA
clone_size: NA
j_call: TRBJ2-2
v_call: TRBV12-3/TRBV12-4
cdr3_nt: TGTGCCAGCTCACCTACGGCCCCACCCACCGGGGAGCTGTTTTTT
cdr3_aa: CASSPTAPPTGELFF

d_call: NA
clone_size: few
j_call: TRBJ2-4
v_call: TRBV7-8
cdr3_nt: TGTGCCAGCAGCTTCGGGACGCTAGCCAAAAACATTCAGTACTTC
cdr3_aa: CASSFGTLAKNIQYF

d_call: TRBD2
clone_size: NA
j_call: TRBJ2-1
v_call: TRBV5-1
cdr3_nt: TGCGCCAGCAGCCTGACTAGCGGAGGGTCCTACAATGAGCAGTTCTTC
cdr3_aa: CASSLTSGGSYNEQFF

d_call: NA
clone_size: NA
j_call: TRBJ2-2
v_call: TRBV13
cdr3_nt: TGTGCCAGCAGCCTCCGGCTCGGATCCGGGGAGCTGTTTTTT
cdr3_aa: CASSLRLGSGELFF

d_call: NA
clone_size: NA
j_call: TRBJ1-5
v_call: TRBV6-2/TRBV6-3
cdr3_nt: TGTGCCAGCAGTCTCGGACTGCTCAATCAGCCCCAGCATTTT
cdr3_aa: CASSLGLLNQPQHF

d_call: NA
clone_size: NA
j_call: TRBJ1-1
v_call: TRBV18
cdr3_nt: TGTGCCAGCTCACCGGATCGGGTAGCTTTCTTT
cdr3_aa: CASSPDRVAFF

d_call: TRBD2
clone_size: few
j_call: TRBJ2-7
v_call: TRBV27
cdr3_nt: TGTGCCAGCGGGGAGGGTCCAACCTACGAGCAGTACTTC
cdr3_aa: CASGEGPTYEQYF

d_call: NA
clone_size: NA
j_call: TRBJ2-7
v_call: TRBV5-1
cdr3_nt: TGCGCCAGCAGCTCCGGGACTGGAAAAGAGGGCGACGAGCAGTACTTC
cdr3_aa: CASSSGTGKEGDEQYF

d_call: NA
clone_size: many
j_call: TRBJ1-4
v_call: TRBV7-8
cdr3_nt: TGTGCCAGCAGCTTAGATCTCCGACTTGAAACGAATGAAAAACTGTTTTTT
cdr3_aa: CASSLDLRLETNEKLFF

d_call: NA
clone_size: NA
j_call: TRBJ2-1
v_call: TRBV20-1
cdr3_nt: TGCAGTGGGGGTCACTCGGGGACCTACAATGAGCAGTTCTTC
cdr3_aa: CSGGHSGTYNEQFF

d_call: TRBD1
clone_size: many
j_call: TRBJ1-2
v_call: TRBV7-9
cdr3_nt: TGTGCCAGCAGCCCCCGGACAGGGAACTATGGCTACACCTTC
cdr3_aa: CASSPRTGNYGYTF

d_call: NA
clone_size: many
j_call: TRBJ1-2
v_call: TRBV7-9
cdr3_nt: TGTGCCAGCAGCTTAGATCCGGACTATGGCTACACCTTC
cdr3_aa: CASSLDPDYGYTF

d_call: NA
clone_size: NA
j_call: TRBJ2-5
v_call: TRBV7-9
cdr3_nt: TGTGCCAGCAGCCTCGACCCCCAGGGAGAGACCCAGTACTTC
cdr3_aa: CASSLDPQGETQYF

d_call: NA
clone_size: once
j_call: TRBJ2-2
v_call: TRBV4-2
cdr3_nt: TGTGCCACCTCTAGTACCGGGACAAACACCGGGGAGCTGTTTTTT
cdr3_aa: CATSSTGTNTGELFF

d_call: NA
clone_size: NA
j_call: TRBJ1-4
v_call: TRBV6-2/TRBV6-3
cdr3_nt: TGTGCCAGTTTGGTAGGGGAAAAACTGTTTTTT
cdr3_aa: CASLVGEKLFF

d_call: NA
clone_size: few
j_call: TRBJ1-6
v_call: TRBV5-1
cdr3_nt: TGCGCCAGCAGCTTATCGTATTCACCCCTCCACTTT
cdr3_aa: CASSLSYSPLHF

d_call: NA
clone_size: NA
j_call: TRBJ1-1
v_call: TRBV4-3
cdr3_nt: TGCGCCAGCAGCCAAGTTACGTACACTGAAGCTTTCTTT
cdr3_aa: CASSQVTYTEAFF

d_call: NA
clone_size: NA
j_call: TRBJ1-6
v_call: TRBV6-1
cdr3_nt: TGTGCCAGCAGCCAGTCGCGGGAGGGTTCCTATAATTCACCCCTCCACTTT
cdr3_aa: CASSQSREGSYNSPLHF

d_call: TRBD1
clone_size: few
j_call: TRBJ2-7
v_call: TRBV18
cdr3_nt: TGTGCCAGCTCACGCGACTACTCGACAGGGTCGGTCGACGAGCAGTACTTC
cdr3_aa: CASSRDYSTGSVDEQYF